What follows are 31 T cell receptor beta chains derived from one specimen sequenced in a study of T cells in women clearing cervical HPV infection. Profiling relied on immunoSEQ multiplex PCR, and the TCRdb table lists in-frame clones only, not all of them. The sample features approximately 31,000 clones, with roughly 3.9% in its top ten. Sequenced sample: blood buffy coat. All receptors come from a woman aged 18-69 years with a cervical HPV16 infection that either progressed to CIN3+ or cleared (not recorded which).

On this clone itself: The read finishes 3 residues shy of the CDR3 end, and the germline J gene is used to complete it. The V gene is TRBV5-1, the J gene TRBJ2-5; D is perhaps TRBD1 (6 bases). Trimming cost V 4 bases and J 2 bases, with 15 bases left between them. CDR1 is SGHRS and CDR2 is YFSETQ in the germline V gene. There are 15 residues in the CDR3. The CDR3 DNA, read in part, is TGCGCCAGCAGCGGAAACGGACAGAAACAAGAGACC. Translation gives CASSGNGQKQET. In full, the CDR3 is CASSGNGQKQETQYF. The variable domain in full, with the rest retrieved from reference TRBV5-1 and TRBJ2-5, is KAGVTQTPRYLIKTRGQQVTLSCSPISGHRSVSWYQQTPGQGLQFLFEYFSETQRNKGNFPGRFSGRQFSNSRSEMNVSTLELGDSALYLCASSGNGQKQETQYFGPGTRLLVL.

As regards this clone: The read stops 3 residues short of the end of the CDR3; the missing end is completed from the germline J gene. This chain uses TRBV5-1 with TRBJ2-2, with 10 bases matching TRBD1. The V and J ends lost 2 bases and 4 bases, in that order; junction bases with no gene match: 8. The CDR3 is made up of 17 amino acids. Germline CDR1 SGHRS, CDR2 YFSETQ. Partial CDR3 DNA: TGCGCCAGCAGCTTTATTCCGGGACAGGGGAGCACCGGGGAG. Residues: CASSFIPGQGSTGE. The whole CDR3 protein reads CASSFIPGQGSTGELFF. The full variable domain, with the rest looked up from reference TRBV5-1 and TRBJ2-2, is KAGVTQTPRYLIKTRGQQVTLSCSPISGHRSVSWYQQTPGQGLQFLFEYFSETQRNKGNFPGRFSGRQFSNSRSEMNVSTLELGDSALYLCASSFIPGQGSTGELFFGEGSRLTVL.

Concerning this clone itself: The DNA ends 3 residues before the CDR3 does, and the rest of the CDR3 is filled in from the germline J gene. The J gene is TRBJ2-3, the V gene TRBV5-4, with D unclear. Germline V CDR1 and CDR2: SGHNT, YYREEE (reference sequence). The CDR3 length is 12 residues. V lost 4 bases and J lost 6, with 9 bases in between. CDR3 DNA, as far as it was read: TGTGCCAGCAGCGCGTCTGAGGATACG. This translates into CASSASEDT. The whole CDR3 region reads CASSASEDTQYF.

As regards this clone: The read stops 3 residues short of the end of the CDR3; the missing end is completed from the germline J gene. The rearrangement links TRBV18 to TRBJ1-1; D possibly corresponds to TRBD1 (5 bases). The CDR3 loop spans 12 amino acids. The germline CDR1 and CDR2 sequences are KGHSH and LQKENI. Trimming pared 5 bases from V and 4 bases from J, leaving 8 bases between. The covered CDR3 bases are TGTGCCAGCTCATCGACAGTCACTGAA. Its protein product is CASSSTVTE. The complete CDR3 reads CASSSTVTEAFF. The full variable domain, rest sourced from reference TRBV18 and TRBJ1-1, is NAGVMQNPRHLVRRRGQEARLRCSPMKGHSHVYWYRQLPEEGLKFMVYLQKENIIDESGMPKERFSAEFPKEGPSILRIQQVVRGDSAAYFCASSSTVTEAFFGQGTRLTVV.

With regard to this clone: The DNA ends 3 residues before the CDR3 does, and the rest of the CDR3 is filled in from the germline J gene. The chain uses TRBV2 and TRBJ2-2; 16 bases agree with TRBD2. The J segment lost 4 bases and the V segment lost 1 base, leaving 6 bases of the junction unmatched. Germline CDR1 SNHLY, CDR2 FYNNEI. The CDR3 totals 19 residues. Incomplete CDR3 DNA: TGTGCCAGCAGTGAAGGGGGGACTAGCGGGGGGGCGGGCACCGGGGAG. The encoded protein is CASSEGGTSGGAGTGE. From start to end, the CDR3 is CASSEGGTSGGAGTGELFF. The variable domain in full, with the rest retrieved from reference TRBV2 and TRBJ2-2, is EPEVTQTPSHQVTQMGQEVILRCVPISNHLYFYWYRQILGQKVEFLVSFYNNEISEKSEIFDDQFSVERPDGSNFTLKIRSTKLEDSAMYFCASSEGGTSGGAGTGELFFGEGSRLTVL.

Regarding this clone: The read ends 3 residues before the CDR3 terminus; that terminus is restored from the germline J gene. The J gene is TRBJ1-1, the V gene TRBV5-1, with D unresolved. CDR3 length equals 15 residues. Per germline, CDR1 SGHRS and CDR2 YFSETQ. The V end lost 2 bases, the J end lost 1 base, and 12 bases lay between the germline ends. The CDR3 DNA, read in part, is TGCGCCAGCAGCTTCTACGCAGGTGGGAACACTGAA. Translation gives CASSFYAGGNTE. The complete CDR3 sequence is CASSFYAGGNTEAFF.

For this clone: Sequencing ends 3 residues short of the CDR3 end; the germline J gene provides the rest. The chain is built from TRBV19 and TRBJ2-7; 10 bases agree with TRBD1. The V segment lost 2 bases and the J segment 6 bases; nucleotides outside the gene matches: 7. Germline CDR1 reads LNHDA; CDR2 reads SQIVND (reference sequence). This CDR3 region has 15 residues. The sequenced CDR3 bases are TGTGCCAGTAGTATACTCGGGACAGGGGAGCGCGAG. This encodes CASSILGTGERE. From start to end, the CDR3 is CASSILGTGEREQYF.

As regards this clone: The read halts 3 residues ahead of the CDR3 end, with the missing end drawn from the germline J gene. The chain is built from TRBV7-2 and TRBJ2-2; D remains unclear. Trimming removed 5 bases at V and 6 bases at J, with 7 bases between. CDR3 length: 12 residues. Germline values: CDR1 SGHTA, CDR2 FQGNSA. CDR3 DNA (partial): TGTGCCAGCAGCCCATTTGCCGGGGAG. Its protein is CASSPFAGE. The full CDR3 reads CASSPFAGELFF.

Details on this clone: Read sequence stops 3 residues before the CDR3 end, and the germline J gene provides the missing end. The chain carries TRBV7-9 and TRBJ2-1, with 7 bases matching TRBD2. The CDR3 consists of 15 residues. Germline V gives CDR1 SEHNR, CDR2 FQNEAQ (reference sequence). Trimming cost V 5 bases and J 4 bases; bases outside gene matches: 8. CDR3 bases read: TGTGCCAGCAGCCCGCCGGGGGGATATTACAATGAG. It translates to CASSPPGGYYNE. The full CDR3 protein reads CASSPPGGYYNEQFF. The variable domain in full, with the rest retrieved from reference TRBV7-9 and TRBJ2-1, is DTGVSQNPRHKITKRGQNVTFRCDPISEHNRLYWYRQTLGQGPEFLTYFQNEAQLEKSRLLSDRFSAERPKGSFSTLEIQRTEQGDSAMYLCASSPPGGYYNEQFFGPGTRLTVL.

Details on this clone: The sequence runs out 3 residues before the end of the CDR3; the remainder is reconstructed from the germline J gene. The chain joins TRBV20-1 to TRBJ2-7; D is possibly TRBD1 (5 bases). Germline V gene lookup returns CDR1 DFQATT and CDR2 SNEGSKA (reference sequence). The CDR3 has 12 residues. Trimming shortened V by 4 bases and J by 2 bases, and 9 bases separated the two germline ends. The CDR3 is CSAKDSPYEQYF. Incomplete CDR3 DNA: TGCAGTGCTAAAGACAGTCCCTACGAG.

The CDR3 reads CASSPSPGIYEQYF. Partial CDR3 DNA: TGTGCCAGCAGCCCAAGCCCGGGGATCTACGAG. The chain employs TRBV11-2 and TRBJ2-7, with a possible D match to TRBD2 (5 bases). Read coverage stops 3 residues before the CDR3 terminus; the germline J gene supplies the remainder. This CDR3 contains 14 residues. CDR1 and CDR2 (germline): SGHAT, FQNNGV. Trimming removed 5 bases at V and 3 bases at J, with 14 bases between.

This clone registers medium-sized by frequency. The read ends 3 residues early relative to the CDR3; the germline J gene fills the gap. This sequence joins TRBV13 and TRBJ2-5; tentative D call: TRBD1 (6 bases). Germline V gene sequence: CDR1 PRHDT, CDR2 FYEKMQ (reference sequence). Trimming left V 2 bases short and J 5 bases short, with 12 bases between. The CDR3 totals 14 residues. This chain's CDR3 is CASSLPGTTETQYF. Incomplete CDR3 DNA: TGTGCCAGCAGCTTACCAGGGACAACGGAGACC. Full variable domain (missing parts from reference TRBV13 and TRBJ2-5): AAGVIQSPRHLIKEKRETATLKCYPIPRHDTVYWYQQGPGQDPQFLISFYEKMQSDKGSIPDRFSAQQFSDYHSELNMSSLELGDSALYFCASSLPGTTETQYFGPGTRLLVL.

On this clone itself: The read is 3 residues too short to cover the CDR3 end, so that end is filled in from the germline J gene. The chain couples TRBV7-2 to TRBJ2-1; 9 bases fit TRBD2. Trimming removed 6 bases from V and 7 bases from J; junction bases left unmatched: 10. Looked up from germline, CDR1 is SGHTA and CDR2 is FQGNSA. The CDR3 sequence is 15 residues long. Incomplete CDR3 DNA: TGTGCCAGCAGTCTATTAGCGGGAGTGGGTAATGAG. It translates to CASSLLAGVGNE. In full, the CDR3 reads CASSLLAGVGNEQFF.

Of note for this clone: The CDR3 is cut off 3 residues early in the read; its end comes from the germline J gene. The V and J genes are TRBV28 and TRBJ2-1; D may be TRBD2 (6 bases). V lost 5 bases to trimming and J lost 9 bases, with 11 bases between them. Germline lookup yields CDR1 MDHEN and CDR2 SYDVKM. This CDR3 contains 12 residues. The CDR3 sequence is CASSLIGGEQFF. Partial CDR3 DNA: TGTGCCAGCAGTCTTATCGGGGGTGAG.

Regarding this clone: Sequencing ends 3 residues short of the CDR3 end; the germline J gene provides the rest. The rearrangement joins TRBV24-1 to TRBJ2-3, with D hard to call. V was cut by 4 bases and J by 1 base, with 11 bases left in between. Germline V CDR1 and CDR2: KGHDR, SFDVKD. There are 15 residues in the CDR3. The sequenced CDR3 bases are TGTGCCACCAGTGACCTCCAGTTGGGCACAGATACG. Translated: CATSDLQLGTDT. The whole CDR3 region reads CATSDLQLGTDTQYF.

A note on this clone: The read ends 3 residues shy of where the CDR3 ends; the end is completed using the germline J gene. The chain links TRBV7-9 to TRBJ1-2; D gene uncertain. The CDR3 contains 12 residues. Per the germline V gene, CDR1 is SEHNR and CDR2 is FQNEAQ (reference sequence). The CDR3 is CASSRSDYDYTF. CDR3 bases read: TGTGCCAGCTCTCGGAGCGACTACGAC.

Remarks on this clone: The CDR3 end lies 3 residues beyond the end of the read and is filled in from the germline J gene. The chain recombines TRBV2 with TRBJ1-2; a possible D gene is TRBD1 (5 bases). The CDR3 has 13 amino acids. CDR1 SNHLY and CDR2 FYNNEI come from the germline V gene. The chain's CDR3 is CASSVDTRGGYTF. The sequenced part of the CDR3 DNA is TGTGCCAGCAGTGTGGACACCCGTGGGGGC.

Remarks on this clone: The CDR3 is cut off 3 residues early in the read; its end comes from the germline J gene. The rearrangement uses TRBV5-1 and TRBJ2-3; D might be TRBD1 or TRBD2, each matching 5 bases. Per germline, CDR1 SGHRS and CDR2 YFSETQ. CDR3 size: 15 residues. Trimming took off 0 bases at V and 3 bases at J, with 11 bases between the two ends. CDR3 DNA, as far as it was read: TGCGCCAGCAGCTTGGCTGAGGGGCTGACAGATACG. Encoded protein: CASSLAEGLTDT. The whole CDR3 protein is CASSLAEGLTDTQYF.

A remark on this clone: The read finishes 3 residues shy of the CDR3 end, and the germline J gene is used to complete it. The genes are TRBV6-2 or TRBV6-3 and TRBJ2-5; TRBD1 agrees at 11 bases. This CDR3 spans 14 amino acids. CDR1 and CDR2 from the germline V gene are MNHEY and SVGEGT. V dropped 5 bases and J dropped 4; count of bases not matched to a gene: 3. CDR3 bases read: TGTGCCAGCAGTCTTGGGACAGGGGGAGAGACC. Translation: CASSLGTGGET. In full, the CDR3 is CASSLGTGGETQYF.

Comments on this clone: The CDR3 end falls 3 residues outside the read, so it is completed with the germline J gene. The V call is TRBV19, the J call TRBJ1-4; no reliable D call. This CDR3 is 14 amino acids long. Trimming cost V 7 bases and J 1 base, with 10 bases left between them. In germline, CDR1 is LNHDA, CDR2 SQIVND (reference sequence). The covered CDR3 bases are TGTGCCAGTACGACGCAGGAAACTAATGAAAAA. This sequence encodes CASTTQETNEK. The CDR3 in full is CASTTQETNEKLFF.

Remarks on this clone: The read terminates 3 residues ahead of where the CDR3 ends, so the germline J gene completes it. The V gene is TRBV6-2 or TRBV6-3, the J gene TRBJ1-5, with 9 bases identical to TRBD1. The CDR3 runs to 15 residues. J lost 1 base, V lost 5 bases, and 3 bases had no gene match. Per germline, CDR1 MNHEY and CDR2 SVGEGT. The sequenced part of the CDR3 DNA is TGTGCCAGCAGTACAGGGGGCGCAAGCAATCAGCCC. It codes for CASSTGGASNQP. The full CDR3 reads CASSTGGASNQPQHF.

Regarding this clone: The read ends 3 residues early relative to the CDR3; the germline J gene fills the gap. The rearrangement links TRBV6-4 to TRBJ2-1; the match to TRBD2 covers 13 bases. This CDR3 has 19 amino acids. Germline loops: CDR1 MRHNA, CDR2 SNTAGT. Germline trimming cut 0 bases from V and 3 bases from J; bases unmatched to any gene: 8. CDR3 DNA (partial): TGTGCCAGCAGTGACTCAGGGGGACTAGCGGGGAGCAACTACAATGAG. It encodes CASSDSGGLAGSNYNE. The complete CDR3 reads CASSDSGGLAGSNYNEQFF.

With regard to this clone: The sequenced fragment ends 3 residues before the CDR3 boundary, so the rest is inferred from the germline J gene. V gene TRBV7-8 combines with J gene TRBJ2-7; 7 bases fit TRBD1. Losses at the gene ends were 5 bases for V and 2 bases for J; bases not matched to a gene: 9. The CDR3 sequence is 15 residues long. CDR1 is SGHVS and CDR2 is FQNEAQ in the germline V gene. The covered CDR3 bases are TGTGCCAGCAGCCCCAGACAGGGTCCGACCTACGAG. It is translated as CASSPRQGPTYE. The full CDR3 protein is CASSPRQGPTYEQYF.

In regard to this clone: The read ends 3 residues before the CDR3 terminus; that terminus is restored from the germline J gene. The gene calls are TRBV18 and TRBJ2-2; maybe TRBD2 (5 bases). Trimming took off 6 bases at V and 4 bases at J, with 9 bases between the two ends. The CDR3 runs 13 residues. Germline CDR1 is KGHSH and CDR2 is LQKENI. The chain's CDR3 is CASSPSGTGELFF. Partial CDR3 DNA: TGTGCCAGCTCGCCGAGCGGCACCGGGGAG.

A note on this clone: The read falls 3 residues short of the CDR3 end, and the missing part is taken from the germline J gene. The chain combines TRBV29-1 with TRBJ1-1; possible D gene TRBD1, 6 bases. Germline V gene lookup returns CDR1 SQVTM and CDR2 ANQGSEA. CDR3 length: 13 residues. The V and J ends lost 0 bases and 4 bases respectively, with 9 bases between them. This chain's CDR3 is CSVEDRGATEAFF. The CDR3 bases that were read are TGCAGCGTTGAAGACCGGGGGGCCACTGAA.

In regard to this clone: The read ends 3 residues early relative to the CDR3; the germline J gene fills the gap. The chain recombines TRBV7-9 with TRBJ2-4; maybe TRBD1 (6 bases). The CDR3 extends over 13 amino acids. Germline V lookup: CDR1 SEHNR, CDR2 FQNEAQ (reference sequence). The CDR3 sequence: CASSLVQGPLQYF. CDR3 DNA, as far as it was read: TGTGCCAGCAGCTTAGTCCAGGGGCCCCTT.

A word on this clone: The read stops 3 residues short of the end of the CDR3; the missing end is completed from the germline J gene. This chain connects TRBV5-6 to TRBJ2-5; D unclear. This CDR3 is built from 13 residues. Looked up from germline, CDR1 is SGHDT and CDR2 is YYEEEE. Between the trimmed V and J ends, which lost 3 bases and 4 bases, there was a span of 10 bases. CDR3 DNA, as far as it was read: TGTGCCAGCAGCTCAGACACGCGAGAGACC. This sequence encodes CASSSDTRET. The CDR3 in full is CASSSDTRETQYF. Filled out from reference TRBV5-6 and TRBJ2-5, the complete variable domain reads DAGVTQSPTHLIKTRGQQVTLRCSPKSGHDTVSWYQQALGQGPQFIFQYYEEEERQRGNFPDRFSGHQFPNYSSELNVNALLLGDSALYLCASSSDTRETQYFGPGTRLLVL.

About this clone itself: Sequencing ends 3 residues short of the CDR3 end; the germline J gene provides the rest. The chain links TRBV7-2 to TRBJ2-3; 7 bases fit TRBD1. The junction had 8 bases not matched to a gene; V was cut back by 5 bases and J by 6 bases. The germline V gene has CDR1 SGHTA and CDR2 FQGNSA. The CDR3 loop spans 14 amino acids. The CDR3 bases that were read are TGTGCCAGCAGCCAGAACCGCAGGGGGGATACG. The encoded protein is CASSQNRRGDT. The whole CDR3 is CASSQNRRGDTQYF.

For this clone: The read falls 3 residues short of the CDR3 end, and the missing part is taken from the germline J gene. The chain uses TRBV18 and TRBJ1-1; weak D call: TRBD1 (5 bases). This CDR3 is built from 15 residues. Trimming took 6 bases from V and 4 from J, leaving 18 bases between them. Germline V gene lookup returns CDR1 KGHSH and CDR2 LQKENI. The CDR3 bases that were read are TGTGCCAGCTCTTCAGAAGGAGGGGCACGCACTGAA. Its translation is CASSSEGGARTE. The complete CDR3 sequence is CASSSEGGARTEAFF.

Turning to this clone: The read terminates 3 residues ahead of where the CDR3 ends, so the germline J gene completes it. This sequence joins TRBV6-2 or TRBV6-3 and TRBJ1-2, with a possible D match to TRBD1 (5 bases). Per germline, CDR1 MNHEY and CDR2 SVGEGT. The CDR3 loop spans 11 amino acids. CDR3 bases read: TGTGCCAGCAGTTTGAGGGGAAAC. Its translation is CASSLRGN. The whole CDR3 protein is CASSLRGNYTF.

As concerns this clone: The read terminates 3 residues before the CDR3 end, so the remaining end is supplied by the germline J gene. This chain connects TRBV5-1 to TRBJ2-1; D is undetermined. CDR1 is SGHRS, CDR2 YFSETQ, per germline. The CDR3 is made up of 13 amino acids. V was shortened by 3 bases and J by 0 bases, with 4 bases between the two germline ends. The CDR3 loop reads CASSSGSYNEQFF. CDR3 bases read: TGCGCCAGCAGCTCGGGCTCCTACAATGAG.